This paragraph reports one T cell receptor (beta chain). Its antigen is still unknown. Base-call qualities are not available, and no considerably larger clone is one nucleotide away. To sequence the TCRbeta CDR3 region, genomic DNA was isolated from the sorted cells. The immunoSEQ Assay was used for sequencing of TCRbeta CDR3 regions. TCRdb took over this immuneACCESS table, retaining in-frame rearrangements with V and J assigned. Such tables are incomplete; in checked studies, under half of the missing clones stem from an unresolved V gene, and the remainder is unexplained. The sample has fewer than 70,000 clones on record, around 90% of them singletons. About 2.5% of the sample rests with the top ten. Counted from cysteine to phenylalanine, this CDR3 has 15 amino acids. Only the CDR3 portion is preserved as DNA: 45 bases, with reading frame beginning at the first base. CDR1 and CDR2, per the germline V gene, are SGHRS and YFSETQ. The V end gives up 5 bases and the J end 5 bases, leaving 4 bases in the junction not matched to a gene.

This sample stems from a study of OX40 agonist ivuxolimab in advanced cancers. Background for the entire study: Ivuxolimab was an agonistic, fully human IgG2 monoclonal antibody directed against OX40 (CD134), a costimulatory receptor. Patients were allowed to have had prior anti-PD-1, anti-PD-L1 or anti-CTLA-4 therapy, and approximately 40% of the dose-escalation patients had previously received checkpoint inhibitors. Peripheral TCRbeta sequencing was intended to test whether TCR sequence diversity was altered and clonal T-cell expansion was caused by ivuxolimab. In the dose-escalation cohort, more than 75% of patients were male, and the mean age was approximately 55 years, with a range of 23 to 79. Of the approximately 54 patients in dose escalation, 19 had hepatocellular carcinoma, roughly 15 had melanoma, 9 had renal cell carcinoma and 9 had head and neck cancer. The paper reports the monotherapy dose-escalation portion (N of about 56 patients) of the phase I ivuxolimab trial. Partial responses occurred in three dose-escalation patients: two with cutaneous melanoma and one with hepatocellular carcinoma. Intravenous ivuxolimab was administered to patients every 2 weeks at six dose levels: 0.01, 0.1, 0.3, 1.5, 3 and 10 mg/kg.

Patients with autoimmune disease history or receiving systemic immunosuppression were excluded from the trial. Peripheral blood for TCR sequencing was collected from all dose cohorts at baseline, on cycle 4 day 1, and on cycle 7 day 1. The samples were taken from a phase I, first-in-human, multicenter, open-label dose-escalation trial of ivuxolimab. Adults with locally advanced or metastatic melanoma, renal cell, hepatocellular, or head and neck squamous cell carcinoma were enrolled in the trial. Before TCR sequencing, CD4+ and CD8+ T cells were separately sorted from peripheral blood. Results the study describes overall, beyond this receptor: At doses from 0.1 to 3.0 mg/kg, clonal expansion was seen in both CD4+ and CD8+ blood T cells between baseline and week 6. Low levels of normalized T-cell clonal expansion were also seen in some patients who did not respond. On average, CD8+ T cells showed more expanded clones than CD4+ T cells after ivuxolimab. In the 0.1-3.0 mg/kg groups, partial responders had among the lowest normalized peripheral clonal expansion, particularly in CD8+ T cells. The antigen specificity of the clonally expanded peripheral T cells was not determined.

The sequencing here drew on CD4+ or CD8+ T cells sorted from blood, taken in a trial of the OX40 agonist ivuxolimab. Here the chain combines TRBV5-1 and TRBJ2-1, with 13 bases in between that match TRBD2. This TCR was sampled from an adult with an advanced solid tumor such as melanoma, head and neck, liver or kidney cancer. The CDR3 protein sequence reads: CASRTSGGSNNEQFF. In nucleotides, the sequence is TGCGCCAGCAGGACTAGCGGGGGGTCCAACAATGAGCAGTTCTTC. The CDR3 plus the reference TRBV5-1 and TRBJ2-1 genes for the other parts give the full variable domain: KAGVTQTPRYLIKTRGQQVTLSCSPISGHRSVSWYQQTPGQGLQFLFEYFSETQRNKGNFPGRFSGRQFSNSRSEMNVSTLELGDSALYLCASRTSGGSNNEQFFGPGTRLTVL.